The entry below describes one TCR beta chain. Here immunoSEQ multiplex PCR was the method, and the copy in TCRdb shows in-frame clones only, minus some. Among about 71,000 clones, approximately 92% were seen once, and the ten largest hold over 1%. This sample was included in a study of T cell changes during pregnancy in multiple sclerosis. The CDR3 is 14 amino acids. Trimming at V came to 4 bases and at J to 15 bases, leaving 14 bases not matched to a gene. CDR1 SEHNR and CDR2 FQNEAQ come from the germline V gene (reference sequence). The chain combines TRBV7-9 with TRBJ2-1; TRBD2 matches at 8 bases. The sequenced sample was peripheral blood, obtained in the third trimester of pregnancy. This receptor was obtained from a female donor with multiple sclerosis, enrolled in a pregnancy study. The CDR3 is CASSSGAGEKAGFF. The CDR3 nucleotides read TGTGCCAGCAGCTCCGGAGCGGGAGAGAAGGCGGGGTTCTTC. The full variable domain, rest sourced from reference TRBV7-9 and TRBJ2-1, is DTGVSQNPRHKITKRGQNVTFRCDPISEHNRLYWYRQTLGQGPEFLTYFQNEAQLEKSRLLSDRFSAERPKGSFSTLEIQRTEQGDSAMYLCASSSGAGEKAGFFGPGTRLTVL.